One sample yielded the 29 T cell receptor beta chains listed below, sequenced in a study of T cells in Graves' hyperthyroidism and ophthalmopathy. The source material, RNA transcripts, was used to amplify TCR beta CDR3 regions. When the TCR CDR3 underwent first-round RT-PCR, the HTBI primer set was used. TCRdb processed the multiplex PCR reads anew with MiXCR; each CDR3 protein has one entry. The top ten clones hold 3% to 4% of a sample with 600,000 or so distinct CDR3 sequences, 16% of them seen once. The sequencing sample was made of blood. All receptors come from a woman in her thirties with Graves' hyperthyroidism.

Notes on this clonotype: A much larger clonotype is one base distant, so this may be a read error. The CDR3 loop is CAWSDVNRPQHF. The CDR3 DNA follows: TGTGCCTGGAGTGACGTAAATCGGCCCCAGCATTTT. The chain uses TRBV30 and TRBJ1-5; unclear D gene. The CDR3 runs to 12 residues. CDR1 and CDR2 from the germline V gene are GTSNPN and SVGIG (reference sequence). Combining the CDR3 with reference TRBV30 and TRBJ1-5 gives the whole variable domain SQTIHQWPATLVQPVGSPLSLECTVEGTSNPNLYWYRQAAGRGLQLLFYSVGIGQISSEVPQNLSASRPQDRQFILSSKKLLLSDSGFYLCAWSDVNRPQHFGDGTRLSIL.

This clonotype has a handful of counts. The V and J genes are TRBV19 and TRBJ2-3, with TRBD2 identical over 7 bases. The CDR3 runs to 19 residues. From germline, CDR1 is LNHDA and CDR2 SQIVND (reference sequence). V lost 0 bases, J lost 3 bases, and 15 bases stayed unmatched. The CDR3 bases are TGTGCCAGTAGTATAGATCACCCTTATGGCGGGAGCGTGACAGATACGCAGTATTTT. Amino acid sequence: CASSIDHPYGGSVTDTQYF. The full variable domain, its missing parts supplied by reference TRBV19 and TRBJ2-3, is DGGITQSPKYLFRKEGQNVTLSCEQNLNHDAMYWYRQDPGQGLRLIYYSQIVNDFQKGDIAEGYSVSREKKESFPLTVTSAQKNPTAFYLCASSIDHPYGGSVTDTQYFGPGTRLTVL.

This clonotype was seen ten or more times. The chain carries TRBV6-4 and TRBJ2-7, with a weak D call TRBD2 (9 bases). Trimming pared 10 bases from V and 6 bases from J, leaving 22 bases between. This CDR3 comprises 14 residues. Germline V gives CDR1 MRHNA, CDR2 SNTAGT. CDR3 nucleotides: TGTGCCAATTTAGCGGGAGTCGACAGGGGCGAGCAGTACTTC. Translating gives CANLAGVDRGEQYF.

J is TRBJ1-5 and V is TRBV19; a possible D gene is TRBD1 (5 bases). The CDR3 loop spans 15 amino acids. Germline V gene sequence: CDR1 LNHDA, CDR2 SQIVND (reference sequence). The V and J ends lost 3 bases and 1 base respectively, with 10 bases between them. CDR3 in amino acids: CASSIGHISNQPQHF. The CDR3 nucleotides read TGTGCCAGTAGTATCGGACACATCAGCAATCAGCCCCAGCATTTT.

The rearrangement links TRBV19 to TRBJ2-1; no reliable D call. Germline V gives CDR1 LNHDA, CDR2 SQIVND (reference sequence). V was pared by 5 bases and J by 8 bases, with 10 bases between. There are 12 residues in the CDR3. The CDR3 sequence: CASSPRRYEQFF. CDR3 DNA sequence: TGTGCCAGTAGTCCCAGAAGGTATGAGCAGTTCTTC.

This clonotype was counted many times. The chain employs TRBV11-2 and TRBJ2-2; the D gene is possibly TRBD2 (6 bases). CDR1 is SGHAT, CDR2 FQNNGV, per germline. V was trimmed by 0 bases and J by 6 bases, leaving 11 bases between them. The CDR3 extends over 15 amino acids. In DNA, the CDR3 is TGTGCCAGCAGCTTAGAGCTAGCGATTTCCGGGGAGCTGTTTTTT. Protein sequence: CASSLELAISGELFF.

Many counts were recorded for this clonotype. The V gene is TRBV7-9, the J gene TRBJ2-5; D is possibly TRBD2 (6 bases). Per germline, CDR1 SEHNR and CDR2 FQNEAQ (reference sequence). Trimming pared 0 bases from V and 5 bases from J, leaving 13 bases between. The length of the CDR3 is 15 residues. CDR3 bases: TGTGCCAGCAGCTTAGCGGGAGCGGAGGGGGAGACCCAGTACTTC. Protein: CASSLAGAEGETQYF.

At least ten counts were recorded for this clonotype. The CDR3 region has the DNA TGTGCCAGCAGTGTACTAGCGGGCAGCACAGATACGCAGTATTTT. It translates to CASSVLAGSTDTQYF. The chain is built from TRBV6-1 and TRBJ2-3, with 9 bases fitting TRBD2. In germline, CDR1 is MNHNS, CDR2 SASEGT. CDR3 length: 15 amino acids. The trim removed 4 bases at V and 0 bases at J, leaving 2 bases unmatched.

DNA of the CDR3: TGTGCCAGCAGACAAGGGGGCTTGGGCACCGGGGAGCTGTTTTTT. Its translation is CASRQGGLGTGELFF. The chain joins TRBV6-1 to TRBJ2-2; the match to TRBD1 covers 7 bases. The germline CDR1 and CDR2 sequences are MNHNS and SASEGT. The CDR3 contains 15 residues. V was pared by 6 bases and J by 4 bases, with 8 bases of the junction left unmatched.

This clonotype came up a few times. J is TRBJ2-7 and V is TRBV19; D is ambiguous. Germline V gives CDR1 LNHDA, CDR2 SQIVND (reference sequence). The CDR3 consists of 16 residues. The V and J ends lost 6 bases and 0 bases respectively, with 18 bases between them. The CDR3 sequence: CASSPPGRGSSYEQYF. CDR3 coding DNA: TGTGCCAGTAGCCCCCCCGGGCGCGGTAGCTCCTACGAGCAGTACTTC.

This clonotype was counted between two and nine times. The CDR3 bases are TGCGCCAGCAGAGCCGGGACATACTACGAGCAGTACTTC. Translation: CASRAGTYYEQYF. The chain carries TRBV10-2 and TRBJ2-7, with TRBD1 as a possible D gene (6 bases). The V gene's germline CDR1 is WSHSY and CDR2 SAAADI. Trimming cost V 6 bases and J 3 bases, with 12 bases left between them. This CDR3 spans 13 amino acids.

This sequence joins TRBV5-6 and TRBJ2-7; possible D gene TRBD1, 5 bases. With 1 base removed from V and 3 bases from J, the gap between germline ends came to 11 bases. The CDR3 covers 14 residues. CDR1 is SGHDT and CDR2 is YYEEEE in the germline V gene. The CDR3 reads CASSLTGPLYEQYF. The CDR3 region has the DNA TGTGCCAGCAGCTTGACAGGCCCTCTCTACGAGCAGTACTTC.

This clonotype turned up a few times. J is TRBJ2-6 and V is TRBV7-9, with D perhaps matching TRBD1 (5 bases). Trimming cost V 6 bases and J 0 bases, with 9 bases left between them. This CDR3 is built from 15 residues. CDR1 SEHNR and CDR2 FQNEAQ come from the germline V gene (reference sequence). CDR3 DNA sequence: TGTGCCAGCAGGGTTCAGGGCTCTGGGGCCAACGTCCTGACTTTC. Residues: CASRVQGSGANVLTF. The variable domain in full, with the rest retrieved from reference TRBV7-9 and TRBJ2-6, is DTGVSQNPRHKITKRGQNVTFRCDPISEHNRLYWYRQTLGQGPEFLTYFQNEAQLEKSRLLSDRFSAERPKGSFSTLEIQRTEQGDSAMYLCASRVQGSGANVLTFGAGSRLTVL.

The sample holds a few counts of this clonotype. J is TRBJ1-5 and V is TRBV19; the D gene is possibly TRBD1 (5 bases). V lost 7 bases to trimming and J lost 7 bases, with 17 bases between them. The CDR3 spans 14 residues. Germline lookup yields CDR1 LNHDA and CDR2 SQIVND (reference sequence). This CDR3 reads CASMRGSTGQPQHF. The CDR3 region has the DNA TGTGCCAGTATGAGGGGAAGTACTGGACAGCCCCAGCATTTT.

This clonotype was detected ten times or more. The rearrangement uses TRBV2 and TRBJ1-1; D perhaps matches TRBD1 (5 bases). The germline V and J ends were trimmed by 6 bases and 2 bases, with 19 bases remaining between them. Per the germline V gene, CDR1 is SNHLY and CDR2 is FYNNEI. The CDR3 contains 16 residues. The DNA of the CDR3 is TGTGCCAGCAGGCGAGGCGGGGGGACGTCCAACACTGAAGCTTTCTTT. Translation gives CASRRGGGTSNTEAFF. The full variable domain, its missing parts supplied by reference TRBV2 and TRBJ1-1, is EPEVTQTPSHQVTQMGQEVILRCVPISNHLYFYWYRQILGQKVEFLVSFYNNEISEKSEIFDDQFSVERPDGSNFTLKIRSTKLEDSAMYFCASRRGGGTSNTEAFFGQGTRLTVV.

The chain joins TRBV4-1 to TRBJ2-1, with unresolved D. Trimming pared 4 bases from V and 9 bases from J, leaving 16 bases between. Germline V lookup: CDR1 MGHRA, CDR2 YSYEKL. The CDR3 consists of 14 residues. DNA for the CDR3: TGCGCCAGCAGCCTAACGATCGATAGGTTTGAGCAGTTCTTC. The encoded protein is CASSLTIDRFEQFF.

The gene calls are TRBV6-1 and TRBJ1-5, with a possible D match to TRBD1 (5 bases). Germline V gene lookup returns CDR1 MNHNS and CDR2 SASEGT. V shed 7 bases and J shed 2 bases, with 15 bases lying between them. The CDR3 totals 15 residues. The DNA for the CDR3 is TGTGCCAGCATCGACCAGGGAGGGGGCAATCAGCCCCAGCATTTT. As protein: CASIDQGGGNQPQHF.

The rearrangement joins TRBV18 to TRBJ2-3; 8 bases match TRBD1. There are 15 residues in the CDR3. CDR1 is KGHSH, CDR2 LQKENI, per germline. V lost 2 bases, J lost 6 bases, and 7 bases stayed unmatched. The CDR3 here is CASSPDQGAADTQYF. CDR3 DNA sequence: TGTGCCAGCTCACCAGATCAGGGGGCCGCGGATACGCAGTATTTT.

Points on this clonotype: Its ends do not fully match the called genes, so a read error is possible. The chain has TRBV7-9 and TRBJ2-5; no firm D call. Germline assignment: CDR1 SEHNR and CDR2 FQNEAQ (reference sequence). CDR3 length: 13 amino acids. The CDR3 loop reads CASSFASEETQYF. CDR3 DNA sequence: TGCGCCAGCAGCTTTGCCAGCGAAGAGACCCAGTACTTC.

This clonotype appeared many times. The rearrangement joins TRBV5-6 to TRBJ1-2, with D maybe TRBD1 (5 bases). The V gene's germline CDR1 is SGHDT and CDR2 YYEEEE. V lost 4 bases, J lost 1 base, and 11 bases lay in between. The CDR3 spans 14 residues. CDR3 coding DNA: TGTGCCAGCAGCCCCTTTGGGGGTAACTATGGCTACACCTTC. It encodes CASSPFGGNYGYTF.

This clonotype was detected ten times or more. The rearrangement links TRBV27 to TRBJ2-3; 9 nucleotides line up with TRBD2. CDR1 MNHEY and CDR2 SMNVEV come from the germline V gene (reference sequence). V dropped 2 bases and J dropped 2; count of bases not matched to a gene: 5. CDR3 length: 16 amino acids. The CDR3 nucleotides read TGTGCCAGCAGTTTAAGAGCGGGAGGATACACAGATACGCAGTATTTT. This codes for CASSLRAGGYTDTQYF.

The chain couples TRBV19 to TRBJ1-5; weak D call: TRBD1 (5 bases). Germline lookup yields CDR1 LNHDA and CDR2 SQIVND (reference sequence). With 3 bases removed from V and 2 bases from J, the gap between germline ends came to 11 bases. The CDR3 length is 15 residues. This chain's CDR3 is CASSMPGAGNQPQHF. In DNA form, the CDR3 reads TGTGCCAGTAGTATGCCCGGGGCTGGCAATCAGCCCCAGCATTTT.

A few counts support this clonotype. This chain connects TRBV28 to TRBJ1-1; D is perhaps TRBD1 (5 bases). Germline V gene sequence: CDR1 MDHEN, CDR2 SYDVKM. This CDR3 is 14 amino acids long. The V gene lost 8 bases and the J gene lost 12 bases, with 25 bases spanning the gap. Written as DNA, the CDR3 is TGTGCCAGCGGCTTTTCCTCTAGCAGCAGGGTTTCTTTCTTT. It encodes CASGFSSSSRVSFF.

This clonotype was seen a few times. The gene calls are TRBV7-3 and TRBJ2-1; 7 bases are a match to TRBD2. V shed 3 bases, J shed 3 bases, and the junction held 8 bases outside the gene matches. Germline V gene lookup returns CDR1 SGHTA and CDR2 FQGTGA. The length of the CDR3 is 16 residues. The CDR3: CASSFRAGAGYNEQFF. Here the CDR3 DNA reads TGTGCCAGCAGCTTTCGGGCGGGAGCTGGCTACAATGAGCAGTTCTTC.

The rearrangement uses TRBV27 and TRBJ2-7; D gene unclear. The CDR3 consists of 15 residues. Germline CDR1 reads MNHEY; CDR2 reads SMNVEV (reference sequence). Trimming took 0 bases from V and 7 from J, leaving 16 bases between them. The CDR3 region has the DNA TGTGCCAGCAGTTTATCGGCTACTCTGATGGGGGAGCAGTACTTC. The encoded protein is CASSLSATLMGEQYF.

With respect to this clonotype: Relative to the germline gene, one junction end is altered; a read error may explain this. J is TRBJ2-6 and V is TRBV2; D could derive from TRBD1 or TRBD2 (5 bases each). Germline V gene data show CDR1 as SNHLY and CDR2 as FYNNEI. The CDR3 spans 19 residues. The CDR3 region is CANSVNGGDTSSGANVLTF. In DNA, the CDR3 is TGTGCCAACAGTGTCAATGGGGGTGACACCAGCTCTGGGGCCAACGTCCTGACTTTC.

This clonotype was counted many times. The V and J genes are TRBV28 and TRBJ2-7, with 11 bases identical to TRBD1. V lost 5 bases to trimming and J lost 7 bases; unmatched junction nucleotides: 10. The CDR3 totals 15 residues. Germline CDR1 and CDR2: MDHEN and SYDVKM. The CDR3 nucleotides are TGTGCCAGCAGTGACTCGGACAGGGGGCTCGATGAGCAGTACTTC. Protein sequence: CASSDSDRGLDEQYF. The entire variable domain, with the rest obtained from reference TRBV28 and TRBJ2-7, is as follows: DVKVTQSSRYLVKRTGEKVFLECVQDMDHENMFWYRQDPGLGLRLIYFSYDVKMKEKGDIPEGYSVSREKKERFSLILESASTNQTSMYLCASSDSDRGLDEQYFGPGTRLTVT.

This sequence joins TRBV28 and TRBJ2-3, with D perhaps matching TRBD2 (6 bases). The CDR3 extends over 14 amino acids. Trimming left V 8 bases short and J 0 bases short, with 12 bases between. CDR1 and CDR2 (germline): MDHEN, SYDVKM. CDR3: CASPPGLSTDTQYF. CDR3 coding DNA: TGTGCCAGCCCGCCGGGACTTAGCACAGATACGCAGTATTTT. Using reference TRBV28 and TRBJ2-3 for the parts outside the CDR3, the full variable domain is DVKVTQSSRYLVKRTGEKVFLECVQDMDHENMFWYRQDPGLGLRLIYFSYDVKMKEKGDIPEGYSVSREKKERFSLILESASTNQTSMYLCASPPGLSTDTQYFGPGTRLTVL.

In its sample, this clonotype was seen a few times. The V call is TRBV7-2, the J call TRBJ2-7; TRBD2 aligns across 9 bases. V dropped 8 bases and J dropped 2; count of bases not matched to a gene: 7. The CDR3 loop spans 14 amino acids. CDR1 and CDR2 from the germline V gene are SGHTA and FQGNSA. The CDR3 DNA sequence: TGTACCAGCGGAGCGGGAGGTGCGACCTACGAGCAGTACTTC. Translated, it gives CTSGAGGATYEQYF. Full variable domain (outside the CDR3, taken from reference TRBV7-2 and TRBJ2-7): GAGVSQSPSNKVTEKGKDVELRCDPISGHTALYWYRQSLGQGLEFLIYFQGNSAPDKSGLPSDRFSAERTGGSVSTLTIQRTQQEDSAVYLCTSGAGGATYEQYFGPGTRLTVT.